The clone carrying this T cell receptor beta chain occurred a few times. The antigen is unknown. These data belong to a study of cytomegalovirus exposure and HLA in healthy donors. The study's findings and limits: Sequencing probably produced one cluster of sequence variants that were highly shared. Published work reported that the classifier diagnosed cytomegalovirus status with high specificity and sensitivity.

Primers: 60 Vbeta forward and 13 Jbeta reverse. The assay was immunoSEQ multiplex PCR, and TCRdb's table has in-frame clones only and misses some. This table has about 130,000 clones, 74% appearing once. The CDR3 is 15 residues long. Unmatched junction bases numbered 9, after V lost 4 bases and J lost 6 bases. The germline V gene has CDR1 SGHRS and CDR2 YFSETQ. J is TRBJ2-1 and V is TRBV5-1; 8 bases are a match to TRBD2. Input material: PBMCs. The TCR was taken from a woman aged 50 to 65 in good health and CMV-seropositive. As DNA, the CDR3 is TGCGCCAGCAGCCTCCGGGAGGGCGGGGCCAATGAGCAGTTCTTC. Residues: CASSLREGGANEQFF.